This T cell receptor beta chain appears in the sequencing data of a study of T cell responses to AZD1222 COVID-19 vaccine. Sequencing used immunoSEQ multiplex PCR; TCRdb keeps in-frame clones, though not all of them. The table includes some 130,000 clones, less than 95% detected once. V was clipped by 6 bases and J by 6 bases, with 17 bases between them. Looked up from germline, CDR1 is SEHNR and CDR2 is FQNEAQ (reference sequence). CDR3 size: 14 residues. The source is an adult in good health. The sequencing used peripheral blood, collected on day 0 of AZD1222 vaccination. This rearrangement joins TRBV7-9 to TRBJ1-1; no clear D. CDR3 residues: CASSKTTVPSEAFF. CDR3 bases: TGTGCCAGCAGTAAGACTACAGTTCCCTCTGAAGCTTTCTTT.